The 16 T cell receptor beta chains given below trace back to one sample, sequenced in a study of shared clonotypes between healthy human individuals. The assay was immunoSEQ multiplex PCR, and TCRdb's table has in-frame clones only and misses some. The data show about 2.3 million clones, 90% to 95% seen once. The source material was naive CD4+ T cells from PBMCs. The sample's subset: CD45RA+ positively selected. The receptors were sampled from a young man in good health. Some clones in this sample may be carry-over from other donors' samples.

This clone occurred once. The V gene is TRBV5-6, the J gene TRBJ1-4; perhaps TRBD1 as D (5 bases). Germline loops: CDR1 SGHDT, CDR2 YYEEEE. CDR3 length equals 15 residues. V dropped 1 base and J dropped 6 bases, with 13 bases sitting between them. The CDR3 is CASSLLGDADEKLFF. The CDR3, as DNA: TGTGCCAGCAGCTTGCTAGGGGACGCCGATGAAAAACTGTTTTTT.

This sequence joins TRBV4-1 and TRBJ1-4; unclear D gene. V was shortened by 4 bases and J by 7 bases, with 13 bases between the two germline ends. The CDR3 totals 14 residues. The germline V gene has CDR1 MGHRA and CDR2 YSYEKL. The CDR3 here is CASSRLELGEKLFF. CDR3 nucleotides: TGCGCCAGCAGCCGGTTGGAGCTTGGTGAAAAACTGTTTTTT.

CDR3 region: CASRGLAGGGGNEQFF. The CDR3 DNA reads as TGTGCCAGTAGGGGACTAGCGGGAGGCGGGGGGAATGAGCAGTTCTTC. This chain uses TRBV19 with TRBJ2-1, with 15 bases aligning to TRBD2. CDR3 length: 16 residues. Looked up from germline, CDR1 is LNHDA and CDR2 is SQIVND (reference sequence). The V segment lost 6 bases and the J segment 7 bases; nucleotides outside the gene matches: 7.

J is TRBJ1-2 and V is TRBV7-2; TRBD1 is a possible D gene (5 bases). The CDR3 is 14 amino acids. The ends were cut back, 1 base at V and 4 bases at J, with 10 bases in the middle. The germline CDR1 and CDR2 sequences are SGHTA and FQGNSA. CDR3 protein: CASSLGPGGYGYTF. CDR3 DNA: TGTGCCAGCAGCTTAGGCCCGGGGGGCTATGGCTACACCTTC. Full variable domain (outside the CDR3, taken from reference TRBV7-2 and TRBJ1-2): GAGVSQSPSNKVTEKGKDVELRCDPISGHTALYWYRQSLGQGLEFLIYFQGNSAPDKSGLPSDRFSAERTGGSVSTLTIQRTQQEDSAVYLCASSLGPGGYGYTFGSGTRLTVV.

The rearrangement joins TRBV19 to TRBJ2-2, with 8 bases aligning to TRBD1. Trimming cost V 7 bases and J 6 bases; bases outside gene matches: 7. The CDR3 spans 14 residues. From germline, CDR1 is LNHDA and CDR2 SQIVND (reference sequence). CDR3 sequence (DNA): TGTGCCAGTACACGCCAGGGGGCGTCCGGGGAGCTGTTTTTT. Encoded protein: CASTRQGASGELFF.

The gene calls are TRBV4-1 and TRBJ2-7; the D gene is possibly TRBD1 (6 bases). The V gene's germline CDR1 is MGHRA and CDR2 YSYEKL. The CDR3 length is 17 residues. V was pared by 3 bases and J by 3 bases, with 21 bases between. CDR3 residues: CASSQGDIRDTYYEQYF. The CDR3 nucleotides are TGCGCCAGCAGCCAGGGGGATATCCGGGACACTTACTACGAGCAGTACTTC.

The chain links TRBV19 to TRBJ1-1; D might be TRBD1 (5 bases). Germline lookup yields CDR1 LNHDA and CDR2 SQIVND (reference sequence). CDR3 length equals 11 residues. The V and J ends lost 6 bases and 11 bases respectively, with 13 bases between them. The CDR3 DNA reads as TGTGCCAGTAGATTACGGGGGGACGCTTTCTTT. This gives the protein CASRLRGDAFF.

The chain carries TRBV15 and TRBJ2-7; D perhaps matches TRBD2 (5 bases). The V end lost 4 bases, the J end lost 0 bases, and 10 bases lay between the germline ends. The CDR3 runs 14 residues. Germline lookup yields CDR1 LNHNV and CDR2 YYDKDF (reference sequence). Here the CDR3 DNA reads TGTGCCACCAGCACGAAGCGGAGCTCCTACGAGCAGTACTTC. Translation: CATSTKRSSYEQYF.

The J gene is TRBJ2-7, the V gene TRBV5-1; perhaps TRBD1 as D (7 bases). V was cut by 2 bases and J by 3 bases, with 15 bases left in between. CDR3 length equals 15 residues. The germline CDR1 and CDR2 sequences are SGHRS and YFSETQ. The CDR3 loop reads CASSFGGTADYEQYF. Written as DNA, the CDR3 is TGCGCCAGCAGCTTTGGGGGGACAGCTGACTACGAGCAGTACTTC.

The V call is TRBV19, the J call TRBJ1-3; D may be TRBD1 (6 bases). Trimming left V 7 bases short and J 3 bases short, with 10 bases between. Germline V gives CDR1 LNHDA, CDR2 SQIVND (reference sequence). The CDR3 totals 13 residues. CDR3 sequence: CASNQGIGNTIYF. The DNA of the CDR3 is TGTGCCAGTAACCAGGGGATTGGAAACACCATATATTTT.

In nucleotides, the CDR3 is TGTGCCAGCAGCTTAGTTTCCGGACGCTCTGGGGCCAACGTCCTGACTTTC. Its protein is CASSLVSGRSGANVLTF. J is TRBJ2-6 and V is TRBV7-6; D is unclear. CDR1 and CDR2 (germline): SGHVS, FNYEAQ. Trimming stripped 1 base from V and 0 bases from J, with 10 bases between. The CDR3 is made up of 17 amino acids.

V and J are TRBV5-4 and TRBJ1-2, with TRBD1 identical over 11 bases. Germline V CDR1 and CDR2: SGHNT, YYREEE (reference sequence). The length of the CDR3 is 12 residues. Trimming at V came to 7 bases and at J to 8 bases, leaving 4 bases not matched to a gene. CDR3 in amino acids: CASEGTGGGYTF. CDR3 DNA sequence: TGTGCCAGCGAAGGGACAGGGGGAGGCTACACCTTC. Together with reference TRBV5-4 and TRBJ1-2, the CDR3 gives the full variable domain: ETGVTQSPTHLIKTRGQQVTLRCSSQSGHNTVSWYQQALGQGPQFIFQYYREEENGRGNFPPRFSGLQFPNYSSELNVNALELDDSALYLCASEGTGGGYTFGSGTRLTVV.

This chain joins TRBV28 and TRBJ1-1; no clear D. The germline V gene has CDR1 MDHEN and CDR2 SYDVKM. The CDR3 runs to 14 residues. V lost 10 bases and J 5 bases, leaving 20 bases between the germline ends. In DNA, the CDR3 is TGTGCCACAGTAACGCTTAGTTTTGGGACTGAAGCTTTCTTT. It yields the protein CATVTLSFGTEAFF.

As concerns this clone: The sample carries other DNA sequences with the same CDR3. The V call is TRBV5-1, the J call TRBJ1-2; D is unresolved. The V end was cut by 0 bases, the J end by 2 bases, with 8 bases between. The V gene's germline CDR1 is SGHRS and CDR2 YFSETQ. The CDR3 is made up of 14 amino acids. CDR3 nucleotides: TGCGCCAGCAGCTTGGGGGTCGGGAACTATGGCTACACCTTC. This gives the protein CASSLGVGNYGYTF.

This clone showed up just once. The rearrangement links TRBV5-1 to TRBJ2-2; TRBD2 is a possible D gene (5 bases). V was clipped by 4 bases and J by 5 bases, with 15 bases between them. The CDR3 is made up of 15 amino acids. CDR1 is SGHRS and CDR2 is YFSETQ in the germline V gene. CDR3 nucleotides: TGCGCCAGCAGCCTCGGACTCGATGGTACCGGGGAGCTGTTTTTT. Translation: CASSLGLDGTGELFF.

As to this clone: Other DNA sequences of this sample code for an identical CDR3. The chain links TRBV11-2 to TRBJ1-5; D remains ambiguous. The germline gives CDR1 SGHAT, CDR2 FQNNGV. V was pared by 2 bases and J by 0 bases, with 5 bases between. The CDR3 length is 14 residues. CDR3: CASSLTNSNQPQHF. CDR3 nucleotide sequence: TGTGCCAGCAGCTTAACGAATAGCAATCAGCCCCAGCATTTT.